One and the same sample provided the 32 T cell receptor beta chains below, sequenced in a study of T-cell reconstitution after alpha-beta-depleted transplantation in children. Unique molecular identifiers tagged the TCRbeta library. TCRdb re-derived calls from the PCR reads in MiXCR, one entry per CDR3 protein. Among fewer than 550,000 distinct CDR3 sequences listed, about an eighth were seen once. Sequences were derived from PBMCs, mostly from graft donor cells, sampled 180 days after TCRalphabeta/CD19-depleted stem cell transplant. All receptors derive from a female patient aged 2-9 years who had a stem cell transplant for aplastic anemia, so the T cells may come from the graft donor.

V gene TRBV6-2 or TRBV6-3 combines with J gene TRBJ2-6, with a tentative D call TRBD1 (6 bases). Germline values: CDR1 MNHEY, CDR2 SVGEGT. The CDR3 runs 15 residues. V was shortened by 5 bases and J by 2 bases, with 10 bases between the two germline ends. In DNA form, the CDR3 reads TGTGCCAGCAGTACAGGGTTACCTGGGGCCAACGTCCTGACTTTC. Protein product: CASSTGLPGANVLTF.

The table lists this clonotype with many counts. The J gene is TRBJ1-1, the V gene TRBV15; tentatively, D is TRBD1 (6 bases). V gave up 0 bases and J gave up 5 bases, with 19 bases separating them. Germline values: CDR1 LNHNV, CDR2 YYDKDF (reference sequence). CDR3 size: 17 residues. CDR3 DNA: TGTGCCACCAGCAGAGACCCCCGATGGGGGGCAGGGACTGAAGCTTTCTTT. It yields the protein CATSRDPRWGAGTEAFF. Based on the CDR3 plus reference TRBV15 and TRBJ1-1, the full variable domain is DAMVIQNPRYQVTQFGKPVTLSCSQTLNHNVMYWYQQKSSQAPKLLFHYYDKDFNNEADTPDNFQSRRPNTSFCFLDIRSPGLGDTAMYLCATSRDPRWGAGTEAFFGQGTRLTVV.

This clonotype has only a few counts. The chain uses TRBV9 and TRBJ1-6, with unresolved D. Germline V gives CDR1 SGDLS, CDR2 YYNGEE. This CDR3 comprises 14 residues. V was cut by 6 bases and J by 1 base, with 8 bases left in between. As DNA, the CDR3 is TGTGCCAGCAATAAGGGATCCTATAATTCACCCCTCCACTTT. This gives the protein CASNKGSYNSPLHF.

This clonotype was detected a few times. The chain carries TRBV7-9 and TRBJ2-7; D is perhaps TRBD2 (6 bases). This CDR3 comprises 16 residues. V was pared by 4 bases and J by 0 bases, with 16 bases between. The germline CDR1 and CDR2 sequences are SEHNR and FQNEAQ (reference sequence). CDR3 region: CASSSARRGSSYEQYV. CDR3 DNA: TGTGCCAGCAGCTCGGCAAGGAGGGGCAGCTCCTACGAGCAGTACGTC.

A note on this clonotype: The junction and the germline gene differ at one end; a read error may be behind it. The rearrangement links TRBV20-1 to TRBJ2-4; 7 bases match TRBD1. CDR1 DFQATT and CDR2 SNEGSKA come from the germline V gene (reference sequence). There are 13 residues in the CDR3. The CDR3 nucleotides are TGCAGTGCTAGGGAACAGGGGAAAAACAGTCAGTACTTC. Translating it yields CSAREQGKNSQYF.

This clonotype was picked up a small number of times. The rearrangement joins TRBV6-2 or TRBV6-3 to TRBJ2-7; the D is unclear. The CDR3 is 14 residues long. Germline V gene data show CDR1 as MNHEY and CDR2 as SVGEGT. V lost 2 bases, J lost 4 bases, and 12 bases lay in between. The CDR3 loop reads CASSYPAALYEQYF. CDR3 sequence (DNA): TGTGCCAGCAGTTACCCCGCAGCCCTTTACGAGCAGTACTTC.

This clonotype was picked up a small number of times. The chain recombines TRBV9 with TRBJ2-3; D remains unclear. V shed 4 bases and J shed 5 bases, with 11 bases lying between them. Germline V gene sequence: CDR1 SGDLS, CDR2 YYNGEE. The CDR3 extends over 13 amino acids. The CDR3 is CASSRNSVDTQYF. CDR3 in DNA: TGTGCCAGCAGCCGCAATTCGGTAGATACGCAGTATTTT. Complete variable domain (other parts from reference TRBV9 and TRBJ2-3): DSGVTQTPKHLITATGQRVTLRCSPRSGDLSVYWYQQSLDQGLQFLIQYYNGEERAKGNILERFSAQQFPDLHSELNLSSLELGDSALYFCASSRNSVDTQYFGPGTRLTVL.

The chain couples TRBV29-1 to TRBJ2-5; D is possibly TRBD1 (6 bases). V was trimmed by 7 bases and J by 0 bases, leaving 18 bases between them. The CDR3 is 15 amino acids. Germline V gene lookup returns CDR1 SQVTM and CDR2 ANQGSEA. The CDR3 here is CSAPEGRGYQETQYF. CDR3 nucleotides: TGCAGCGCCCCCGAGGGCAGGGGATACCAAGAGACCCAGTACTTC.

A few counts support this clonotype. V and J are TRBV12-3 or TRBV12-4 and TRBJ2-7; TRBD2 agrees at 7 bases. This CDR3 comprises 17 residues. J was trimmed by 4 bases and V by 3 bases; bases with no gene match: 15. This CDR3 reads CASSFFGGESFGYEQYF. As DNA, the CDR3 is TGTGCCAGCAGTTTTTTTGGGGGGGAATCGTTTGGATACGAGCAGTACTTC.

The V call is TRBV5-1, the J call TRBJ2-3, with a weak D call TRBD2 (5 bases). CDR3 length: 16 amino acids. CDR1 and CDR2 (germline): SGHRS, YFSETQ. The ends were cut back, 0 bases at V and 5 bases at J, with 16 bases in the middle. The CDR3 protein is CASSLASSGRGDTQYF. The DNA for the CDR3 is TGCGCCAGCAGCTTGGCGTCCTCCGGCCGGGGAGATACGCAGTATTTT. Drawing the rest from reference TRBV5-1 and TRBJ2-3, the complete variable domain is KAGVTQTPRYLIKTRGQQVTLSCSPISGHRSVSWYQQTPGQGLQFLFEYFSETQRNKGNFPGRFSGRQFSNSRSEMNVSTLELGDSALYLCASSLASSGRGDTQYFGPGTRLTVL.

This clonotype was observed at least ten times. This chain joins TRBV5-1 and TRBJ1-1, with TRBD1 as a possible D gene (6 bases). Trimming left V 2 bases short and J 8 bases short, with 13 bases between. The germline V gene has CDR1 SGHRS and CDR2 YFSETQ. This CDR3 region has 13 residues. CDR3 in DNA: TGCGCCAGCAGCTTATTCCCAGGGGAAGAAGCTTTCTTT. It translates to CASSLFPGEEAFF.

This clonotype was detected many times. V is TRBV6-1 and J is TRBJ2-1; TRBD1 aligns across 9 bases. The V and J ends lost 9 bases and 1 base, in that order; junction bases with no gene match: 4. CDR1 and CDR2 (germline): MNHNS, SASEGT. CDR3 length equals 14 residues. The CDR3 loop reads CASKGQGSYNEQFF. As DNA, the CDR3 is TGTGCCAGTAAGGGACAGGGATCCTACAATGAGCAGTTCTTC.

This chain connects TRBV29-1 to TRBJ2-1, with 10 bases matching TRBD2. The ends lost 6 bases at V and 7 bases at J; junction bases unmatched: 6. The CDR3 is 13 amino acids. The V gene's germline CDR1 is SQVTM and CDR2 ANQGSEA. CDR3 amino acids: CSVRAGGQNEQFF. The CDR3 bases are TGCAGCGTCCGAGCGGGAGGGCAAAATGAGCAGTTCTTC.

The rearrangement uses TRBV28 and TRBJ1-1; D is uncertain. The germline CDR1 and CDR2 sequences are MDHEN and SYDVKM. The CDR3 sequence is 15 residues long. V was trimmed by 2 bases and J by 1 base, leaving 11 bases between them. CDR3 nucleotides: TGTGCCAGCAGTTTAGCGGCCATAAAGAACACTGAAGCTTTCTTT. It codes for CASSLAAIKNTEAFF.

This clonotype has ten or more counts. The chain uses TRBV4-3 and TRBJ1-2; D call uncertain. This CDR3 is 17 amino acids long. Trimming removed 1 base from V and 4 bases from J, with 19 bases in between. Germline lookup yields CDR1 LGHNA and CDR2 YSLEER. The CDR3 sequence is CASSQGAPAASVYGYTF. The DNA for the CDR3 is TGCGCCAGCAGCCAAGGTGCCCCGGCGGCATCAGTCTATGGCTACACCTTC.

J is TRBJ2-1 and V is TRBV7-9; possibly TRBD1 or TRBD2 for D (6 bases each). Germline lookup yields CDR1 SEHNR and CDR2 FQNEAQ (reference sequence). V lost 5 bases, J lost 3 bases, and 11 bases lay in between. This CDR3 comprises 14 residues. The CDR3 sequence: CASSGGTHYNEQFF. CDR3 nucleotide sequence: TGTGCCAGCAGCGGGGGGACACACTACAATGAGCAGTTCTTC.

This clonotype appeared a few times. V and J are TRBV28 and TRBJ1-2; D not certain. The CDR3 totals 15 residues. CDR1 is MDHEN, CDR2 SYDVKM, per germline. With 7 bases removed from V and 7 bases from J, the gap between germline ends came to 22 bases. The DNA for the CDR3 is TGTGCCAGCAAGGCGGCAGCGGCAGCGGTGGGTGGCTACACCTTC. Translated, it gives CASKAAAAAVGGYTF.

This clonotype was counted ten times or more. The chain joins TRBV29-1 to TRBJ2-1; 13 bases align to TRBD2. J lost 12 bases, V lost 4 bases, and 9 bases had no gene match. Germline lookup yields CDR1 SQVTM and CDR2 ANQGSEA. The CDR3 has 14 amino acids. The CDR3 DNA is TGCAGCGTTGGACAAGAGACTAGCGGGAGGTGGCAGTTCTTC. This translates into CSVGQETSGRWQFF.

CDR3 nucleotide sequence: TGTGCTAGTGGTTTGGGACTAGCGGGAGAGACAGATACGCAGTATTTT. The encoded protein is CASGLGLAGETDTQYF. J is TRBJ2-3 and V is TRBV12-5, with 12 bases aligning to TRBD2. From germline, CDR1 is LGHNT and CDR2 FRNRAP. With 1 base clipped from V and 3 bases from J, the junction kept 2 bases outside the gene matches. The CDR3 is 16 residues long.

This clonotype has more than one count but fewer than ten. The V call is TRBV12-3 or TRBV12-4, the J call TRBJ2-5, with 8 bases lining up with TRBD2. The CDR3 is 13 amino acids. Trimming cost V 8 bases and J 4 bases; bases outside gene matches: 6. CDR3 DNA sequence: TGTGCCAGCCAGACTAGCGTCGGAGAGACCCAGTACTTC. Protein product: CASQTSVGETQYF.

The chain couples TRBV16 to TRBJ2-2, with D maybe TRBD1 (6 bases). CDR1 is KGHSY and CDR2 is FQNENV in the germline V gene. The CDR3 is 17 amino acids. The V end lost 2 bases, the J end lost 0 bases, and 13 bases lay between the germline ends. In DNA form, the CDR3 reads TGTGCCAGCAGCCAACTAAGTACAGGGACGAACACCGGGGAGCTGTTTTTT. Translation gives CASSQLSTGTNTGELFF.

This clonotype has a handful of counts. The chain recombines TRBV7-9 with TRBJ2-7; D possibly corresponds to TRBD1 (5 bases). CDR1 SEHNR and CDR2 FQNEAQ come from the germline V gene (reference sequence). V was cut by 5 bases and J by 3 bases, with 11 bases left in between. The CDR3 runs 13 residues. The DNA for the CDR3 is TGTGCCAGCAGCCCTCGGACAAGCTACGAGCAGTACGTC. Amino acids: CASSPRTSYEQYV.

The rearrangement links TRBV7-9 to TRBJ1-1, with D perhaps TRBD1 (5 bases). This CDR3 has 14 residues. V dropped 6 bases and J dropped 4 bases, with 15 bases sitting between them. The germline V gene has CDR1 SEHNR and CDR2 FQNEAQ (reference sequence). The CDR3: CASRWDLRGTEAFF. CDR3 DNA sequence: TGTGCCAGCAGATGGGACCTAAGAGGCACTGAAGCTTTCTTT.

The chain links TRBV30 to TRBJ2-3; TRBD2 matches at 10 bases. Per germline, CDR1 GTSNPN and CDR2 SVGIG (reference sequence). V trimming: 0 bases; J trimming: 4 bases; junction bases outside the gene matches: 4. The CDR3 sequence is 15 residues long. The CDR3 reads CAWSVAGGMADTQYF. Written as DNA, the CDR3 is TGTGCCTGGAGTGTAGCGGGAGGGATGGCAGATACGCAGTATTTT.

This clonotype was counted a few times. The chain uses TRBV19 and TRBJ1-5; TRBD1 might be the D (6 bases). Germline V gene lookup returns CDR1 LNHDA and CDR2 SQIVND (reference sequence). This CDR3 has 14 residues. Trimming stripped 5 bases from V and 9 bases from J, with 17 bases between. As DNA, the CDR3 is TGTGCCAGTAGTTCGGGGGGCCTAGGTCTGCCCCAGCATTTT. The encoded protein is CASSSGGLGLPQHF.

This clonotype came up many times. The chain has TRBV9 and TRBJ2-2; D perhaps matches TRBD1 (6 bases). Germline V CDR1 and CDR2: SGDLS, YYNGEE. CDR3 size: 15 residues. The V end lost 6 bases, the J end lost 1 base, and 13 bases lay between the germline ends. CDR3 sequence (DNA): TGTGCCAGCACCTCCGGGACACTGAACACCGGGGAGCTGTTTTTT. The encoded protein is CASTSGTLNTGELFF.

The CDR3 loop reads CASSLTLGRDLSTDTQYF. For the CDR3, the DNA is TGTGCCAGCAGCTTAACCCTAGGGCGCGACTTAAGCACAGATACGCAGTATTTT. The chain is built from TRBV11-1 and TRBJ2-3; no definite D call. Germline V gene sequence: CDR1 SGHAT, CDR2 FQDESV (reference sequence). The CDR3 is made up of 18 amino acids. V lost 2 bases, J lost 0 bases, and 18 bases lay in between. The complete variable domain, with remaining parts taken from reference TRBV11-1 and TRBJ2-3, reads EAEVAQSPRYKITEKSQAVAFWCDPISGHATLYWYRQILGQGPELLVQFQDESVVDDSQLPKDRFSAERLKGVDSTLKIQPAELGDSAMYLCASSLTLGRDLSTDTQYFGPGTRLTVL.

The chain employs TRBV20-1 and TRBJ2-7; 7 bases map to TRBD1. Germline loops: CDR1 DFQATT, CDR2 SNEGSKA (reference sequence). Trimming removed 1 base from V and 3 bases from J; junction bases left unmatched: 3. CDR3 length: 13 residues. As DNA, the CDR3 is TGCAGTGCTAGAGGGACAGGAGACTACGAGCAGTACGTC. Protein: CSARGTGDYEQYV.

This clonotype was seen more than once but under ten times. The rearrangement joins TRBV29-1 to TRBJ2-5; D remains ambiguous. From germline, CDR1 is SQVTM and CDR2 ANQGSEA. CDR3 length: 10 amino acids. The V gene lost 6 bases and the J gene lost 3 bases, with 5 bases spanning the gap. The CDR3 coding sequence is TGCAGCGTAGACAAAGAGACCCAGTACTTC. Protein: CSVDKETQYF.

This chain links TRBV20-1 with TRBJ2-5; maybe TRBD1 (6 bases). CDR1 and CDR2 from the germline V gene are DFQATT and SNEGSKA (reference sequence). This CDR3 has 12 residues. The CDR3 bases are TGCACTCCTTCAGGGGCCGGGGAGACCCAGTACTTC. This codes for CTPSGAGETQYF.

This clonotype was counted only a few times. The chain has TRBV20-1 and TRBJ1-2; D gene uncertain. The V gene's germline CDR1 is DFQATT and CDR2 SNEGSKA (reference sequence). V was cut by 1 base and J by 7 bases, with 10 bases left in between. The CDR3 is 12 amino acids. The CDR3: CSARAQEAGYTF. CDR3 in DNA: TGCAGTGCTAGAGCCCAGGAGGCTGGCTACACCTTC.

The gene calls are TRBV3-1 and TRBJ2-3, with 8 bases lining up with TRBD1. The ends lost 3 bases at V and 6 bases at J; junction bases unmatched: 14. The CDR3 loop spans 17 amino acids. Germline loops: CDR1 LGHDT, CDR2 YNNKEL (reference sequence). The CDR3 sequence is CASSHKQDRGTIDTQYF. The CDR3 bases are TGTGCCAGCAGCCACAAACAAGACAGGGGAACGATTGATACGCAGTATTTT.